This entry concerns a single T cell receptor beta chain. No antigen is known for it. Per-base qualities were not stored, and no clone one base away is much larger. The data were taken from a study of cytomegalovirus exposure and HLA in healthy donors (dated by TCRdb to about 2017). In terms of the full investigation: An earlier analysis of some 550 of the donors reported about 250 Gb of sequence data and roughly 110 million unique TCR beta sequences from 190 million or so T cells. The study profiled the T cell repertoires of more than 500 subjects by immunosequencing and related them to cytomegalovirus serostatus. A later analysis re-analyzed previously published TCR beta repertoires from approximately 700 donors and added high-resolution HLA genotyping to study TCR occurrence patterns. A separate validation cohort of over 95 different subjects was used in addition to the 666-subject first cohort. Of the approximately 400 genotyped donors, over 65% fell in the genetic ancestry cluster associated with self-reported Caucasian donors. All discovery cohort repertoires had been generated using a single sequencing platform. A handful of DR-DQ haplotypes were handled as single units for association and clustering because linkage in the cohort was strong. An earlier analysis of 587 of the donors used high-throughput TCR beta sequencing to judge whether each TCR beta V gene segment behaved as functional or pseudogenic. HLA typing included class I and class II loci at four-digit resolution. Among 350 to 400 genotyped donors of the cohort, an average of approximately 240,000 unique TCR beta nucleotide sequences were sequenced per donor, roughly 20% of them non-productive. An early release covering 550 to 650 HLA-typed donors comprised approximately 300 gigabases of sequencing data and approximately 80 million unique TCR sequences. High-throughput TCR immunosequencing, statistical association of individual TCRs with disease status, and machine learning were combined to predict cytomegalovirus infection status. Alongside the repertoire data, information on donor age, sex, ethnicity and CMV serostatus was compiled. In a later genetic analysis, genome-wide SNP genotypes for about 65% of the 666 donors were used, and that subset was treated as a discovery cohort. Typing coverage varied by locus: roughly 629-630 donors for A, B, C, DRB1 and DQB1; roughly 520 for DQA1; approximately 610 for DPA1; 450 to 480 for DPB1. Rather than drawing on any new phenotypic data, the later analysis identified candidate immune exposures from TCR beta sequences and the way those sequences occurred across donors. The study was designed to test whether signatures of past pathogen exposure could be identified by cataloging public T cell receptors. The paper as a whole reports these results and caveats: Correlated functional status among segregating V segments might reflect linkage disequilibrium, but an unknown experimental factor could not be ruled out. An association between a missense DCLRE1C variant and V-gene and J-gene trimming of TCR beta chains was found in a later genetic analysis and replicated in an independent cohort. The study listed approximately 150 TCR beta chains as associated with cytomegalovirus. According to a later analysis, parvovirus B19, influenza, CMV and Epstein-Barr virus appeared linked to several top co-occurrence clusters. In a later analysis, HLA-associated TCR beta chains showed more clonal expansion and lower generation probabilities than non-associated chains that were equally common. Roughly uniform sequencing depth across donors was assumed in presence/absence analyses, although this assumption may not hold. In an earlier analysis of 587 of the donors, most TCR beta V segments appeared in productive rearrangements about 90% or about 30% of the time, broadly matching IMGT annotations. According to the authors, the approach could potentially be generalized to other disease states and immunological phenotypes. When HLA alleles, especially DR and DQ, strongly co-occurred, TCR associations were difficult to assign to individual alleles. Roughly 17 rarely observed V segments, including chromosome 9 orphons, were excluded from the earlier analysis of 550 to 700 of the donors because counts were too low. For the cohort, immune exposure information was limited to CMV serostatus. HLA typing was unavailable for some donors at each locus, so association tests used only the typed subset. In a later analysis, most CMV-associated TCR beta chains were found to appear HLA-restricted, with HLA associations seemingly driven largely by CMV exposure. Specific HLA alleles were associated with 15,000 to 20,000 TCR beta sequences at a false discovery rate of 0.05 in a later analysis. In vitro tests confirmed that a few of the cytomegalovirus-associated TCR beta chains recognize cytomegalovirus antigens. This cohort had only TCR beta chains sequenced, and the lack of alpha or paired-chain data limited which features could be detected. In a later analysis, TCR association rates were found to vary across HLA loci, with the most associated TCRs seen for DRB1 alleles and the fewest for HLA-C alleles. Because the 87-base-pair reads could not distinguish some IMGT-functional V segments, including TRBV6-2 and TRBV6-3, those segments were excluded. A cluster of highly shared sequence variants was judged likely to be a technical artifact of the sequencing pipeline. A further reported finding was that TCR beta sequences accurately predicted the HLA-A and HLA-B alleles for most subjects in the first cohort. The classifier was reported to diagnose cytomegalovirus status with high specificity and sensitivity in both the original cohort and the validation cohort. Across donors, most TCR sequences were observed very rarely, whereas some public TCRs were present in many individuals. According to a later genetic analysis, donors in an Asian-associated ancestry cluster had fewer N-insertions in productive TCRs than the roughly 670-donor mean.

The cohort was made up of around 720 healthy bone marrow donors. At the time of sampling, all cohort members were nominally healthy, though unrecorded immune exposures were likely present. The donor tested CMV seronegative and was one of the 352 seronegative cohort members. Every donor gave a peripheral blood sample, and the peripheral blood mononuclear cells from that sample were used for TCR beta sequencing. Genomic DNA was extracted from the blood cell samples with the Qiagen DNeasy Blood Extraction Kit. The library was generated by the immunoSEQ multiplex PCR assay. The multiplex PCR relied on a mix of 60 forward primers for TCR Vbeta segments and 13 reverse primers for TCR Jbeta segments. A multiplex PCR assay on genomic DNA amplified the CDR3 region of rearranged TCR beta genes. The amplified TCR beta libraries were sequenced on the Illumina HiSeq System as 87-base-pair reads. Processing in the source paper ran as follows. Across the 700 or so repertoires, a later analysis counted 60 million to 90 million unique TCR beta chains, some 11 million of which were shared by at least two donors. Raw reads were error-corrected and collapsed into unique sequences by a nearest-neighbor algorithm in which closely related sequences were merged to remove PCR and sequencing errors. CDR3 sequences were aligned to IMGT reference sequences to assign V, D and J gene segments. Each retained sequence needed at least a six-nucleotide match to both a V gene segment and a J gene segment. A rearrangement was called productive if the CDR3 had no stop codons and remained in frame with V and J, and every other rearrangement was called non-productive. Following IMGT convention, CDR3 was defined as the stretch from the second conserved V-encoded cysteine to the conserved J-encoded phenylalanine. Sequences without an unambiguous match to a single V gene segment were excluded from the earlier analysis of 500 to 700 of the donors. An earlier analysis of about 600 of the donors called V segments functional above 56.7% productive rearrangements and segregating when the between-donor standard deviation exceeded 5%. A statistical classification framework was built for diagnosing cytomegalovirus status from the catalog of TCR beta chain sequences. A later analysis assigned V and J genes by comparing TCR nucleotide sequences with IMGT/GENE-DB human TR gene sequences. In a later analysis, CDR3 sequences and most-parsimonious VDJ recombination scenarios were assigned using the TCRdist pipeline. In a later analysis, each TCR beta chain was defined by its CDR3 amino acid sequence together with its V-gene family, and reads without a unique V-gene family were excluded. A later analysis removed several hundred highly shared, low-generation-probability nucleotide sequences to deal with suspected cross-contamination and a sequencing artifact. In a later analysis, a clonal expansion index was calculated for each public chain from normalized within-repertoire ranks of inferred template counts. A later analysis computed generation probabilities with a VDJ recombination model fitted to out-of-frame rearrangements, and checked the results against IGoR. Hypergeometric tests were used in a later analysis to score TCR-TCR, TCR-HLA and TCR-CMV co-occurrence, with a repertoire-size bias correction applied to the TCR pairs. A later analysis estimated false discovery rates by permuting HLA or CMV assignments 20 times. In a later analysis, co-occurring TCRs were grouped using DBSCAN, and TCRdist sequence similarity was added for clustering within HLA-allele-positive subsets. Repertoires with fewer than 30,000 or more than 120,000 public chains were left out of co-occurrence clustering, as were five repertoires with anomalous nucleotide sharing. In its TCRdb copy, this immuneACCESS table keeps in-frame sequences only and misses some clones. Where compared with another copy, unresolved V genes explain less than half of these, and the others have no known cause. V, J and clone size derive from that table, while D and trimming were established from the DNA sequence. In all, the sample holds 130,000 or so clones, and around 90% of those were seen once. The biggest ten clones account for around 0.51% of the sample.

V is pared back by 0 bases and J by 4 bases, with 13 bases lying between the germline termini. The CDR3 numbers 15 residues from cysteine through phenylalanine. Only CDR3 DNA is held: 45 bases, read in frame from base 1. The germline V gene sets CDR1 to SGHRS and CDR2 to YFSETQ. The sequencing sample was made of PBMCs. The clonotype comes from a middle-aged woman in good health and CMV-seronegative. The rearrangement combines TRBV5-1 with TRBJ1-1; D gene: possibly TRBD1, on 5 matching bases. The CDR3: CASSLAGAQGTEAFF. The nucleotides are TGCGCCAGCAGCTTGGCTGGGGCGCAGGGCACTGAAGCTTTCTTT. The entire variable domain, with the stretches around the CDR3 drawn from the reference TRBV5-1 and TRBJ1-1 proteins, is KAGVTQTPRYLIKTRGQQVTLSCSPISGHRSVSWYQQTPGQGLQFLFEYFSETQRNKGNFPGRFSGRQFSNSRSEMNVSTLELGDSALYLCASSLAGAQGTEAFFGQGTRLTVV.